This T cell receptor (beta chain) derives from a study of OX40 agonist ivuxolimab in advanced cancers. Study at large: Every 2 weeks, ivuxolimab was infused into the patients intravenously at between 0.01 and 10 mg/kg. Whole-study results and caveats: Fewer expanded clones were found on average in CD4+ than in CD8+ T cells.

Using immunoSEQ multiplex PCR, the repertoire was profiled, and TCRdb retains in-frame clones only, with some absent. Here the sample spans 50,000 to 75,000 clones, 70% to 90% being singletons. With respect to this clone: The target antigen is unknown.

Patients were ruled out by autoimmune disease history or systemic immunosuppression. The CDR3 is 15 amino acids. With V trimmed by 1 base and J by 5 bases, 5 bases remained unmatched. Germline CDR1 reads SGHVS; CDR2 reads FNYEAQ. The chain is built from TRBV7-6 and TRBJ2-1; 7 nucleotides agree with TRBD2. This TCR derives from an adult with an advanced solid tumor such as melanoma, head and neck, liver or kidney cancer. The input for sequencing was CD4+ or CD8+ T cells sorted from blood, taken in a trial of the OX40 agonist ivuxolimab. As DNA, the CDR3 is TGTGCCAGCAGCTTAGATGCGGGAGTGAACAATGAGCAGTTCTTC. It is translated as CASSLDAGVNNEQFF. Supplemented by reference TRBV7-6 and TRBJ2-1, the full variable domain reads GAGVSQSPRYKVTKRGQDVALRCDPISGHVSLYWYRQALGQGPEFLTYFNYEAQQDKSGLPNDRFSAERPEGSISTLTIQRTEQRDSAMYRCASSLDAGVNNEQFFGPGTRLTVL.